Listed here is a single TCR beta chain. The antigen is undetermined. 5'RACE with constant-segment primers built TCRalpha and TCRbeta cDNA libraries with UMIs. TCRdb used MiXCR to reprocess the 5' RACE reads, holding one entry per CDR3 protein. The data hold roughly 560,000 distinct CDR3 sequences, with roughly 20% observed a single time. This record comes from a study of T-cell memory formation after mild COVID-19. Across the whole study: Largely, TCR clusters stayed within a single donor.

Study-wide results and caveats: Balance between CD4 and CD8 was seen in clones contracting day 15 to 85, and a CD4+ lean was seen in later expanders. Memory cells collected pre-infection included some clones that later responded, suggesting cross-reactive memory joined.

The specimen sequenced was PBMCs or a T cell subset sorted from them (not recorded which). This receptor was obtained from an adult woman who had mild COVID-19 (a few samples of this study predate the infection). Cell type and time point are not known.

In DNA form, the CDR3 reads TGCGCCAGCAGTGGTCGAAGGACAGGGTACAACCAAGAGACCCAGTACTTC. It translates to CASSGRRTGYNQETQYF. The J gene is TRBJ2-5, the V gene TRBV10-1; TRBD1 matches at 8 bases. This CDR3 contains 17 residues. Germline lookup yields CDR1 WNHNN and CDR2 SYGVQD (reference sequence). Trimming removed 4 bases from V and 0 bases from J; junction bases left unmatched: 10.